This entry is about one TCR beta chain. Here immunoSEQ multiplex PCR was the method, and the copy in TCRdb shows in-frame clones only, minus some. The repertoire has about 56,000 clones, about 94% of them found once; the top ten carry about 4%. CDR1 SGHTS and CDR2 YDEGEE come from the germline V gene. Germline trimming cut 0 bases from V and 2 bases from J; bases unmatched to any gene: 9. The CDR3 extends over 18 amino acids. These data belong to a study of technical replicates of blood from several donors. V is TRBV5-8 and J is TRBJ2-5, with TRBD2 matching over 11 bases. Sequenced input: PBMCs. The TCR was taken from a human donor in good health. Some clones in this sample may be carry-over from other donors' samples. The chain's CDR3 is CASSLGGTSGSGQETQYF. CDR3 DNA: TGTGCCAGCAGCTTGGGGGGTACTAGCGGGAGTGGTCAAGAGACCCAGTACTTC.